A single sample gave rise to the 3 T cell receptor beta chains below, sequenced in a study of T-cell memory formation after mild COVID-19. TCRdb re-analysed the 5' RACE reads in MiXCR, keeping a single row per CDR3 protein. The data contain approximately 230,000 distinct CDR3 sequences, about 16% of them singletons. Source material: PBMCs or a T cell subset sorted from them (not recorded which). Receptors originate from a man younger than 35 who had mild COVID-19 (a few samples of this study predate the infection). Cell type and time point are not known.

CDR3 region: CSARDPGRRNTIYF. CDR3 in DNA: TGCAGTGCTAGAGATCCAGGGCGTAGAAACACCATATATTTT. The V and J genes are TRBV20-1 and TRBJ1-3; weak D call: TRBD1 (5 bases). Trimming shortened V by 0 bases and J by 5 bases, and 11 bases separated the two germline ends. Germline lookup yields CDR1 DFQATT and CDR2 SNEGSKA (reference sequence). The CDR3 runs 14 residues.

This clonotype was counted only a few times. This rearrangement joins TRBV2 to TRBJ2-1; 9 bases are a match to TRBD1. V gave up 1 base and J gave up 16 bases; unmatched junction bases: 8. Germline lookup yields CDR1 SNHLY and CDR2 FYNNEI. The CDR3 length is 13 residues. DNA of the CDR3: TGTGCCAGCAGTGAAGTCCGGGACAGGGAGGTTTTCTTC. Translation: CASSEVRDREVFF.

A few counts support this clonotype. The V gene is TRBV28, the J gene TRBJ2-7, with a possible D match to TRBD2 (5 bases). This CDR3 has 15 residues. Germline loops: CDR1 MDHEN, CDR2 SYDVKM. The V gene lost 2 bases and the J gene lost 4 bases, with 15 bases spanning the gap. The CDR3 sequence: CASSLSHGVIYEQYV. The CDR3 region has the DNA TGTGCCAGCAGTTTAAGTCACGGGGTGATTTACGAGCAGTACGTC.